The 21 T cell receptor beta chains presented below share a single source sample, sequenced in a study of blood T cells in healthy people across ages. Combining a sample-barcoded 5' primer with a J-beta primer mix, a second PCR ran for about 7 to 12 cycles. TCRdb reprocessed the 5' RACE reads with MiXCR, giving one entry per CDR3 protein. The data contain around 2 million distinct CDR3 sequences, around 42% of them singletons. The sequenced material came from blood. Receptors were obtained from a human donor in good health.

The rearrangement joins TRBV10-3 to TRBJ1-2; 9 bases line up with TRBD1. CDR1 is ENHRY, CDR2 SYGVKD, per germline. The CDR3 covers 15 residues. The J segment lost 2 bases and the V segment lost 3 bases, leaving 4 bases of the junction unmatched. The CDR3 is CAISDKTGGNYGYTF. In nucleotides, the CDR3 is TGTGCCATCAGTGATAAAACAGGGGGCAACTATGGCTACACCTTC.

This chain joins TRBV7-2 and TRBJ1-3, with TRBD1 identical over 7 bases. The length of the CDR3 is 18 residues. V shed 5 bases and J 4 bases; nucleotides not matched to a gene: 17. In germline, CDR1 is SGHTA, CDR2 FQGNSA. CDR3 amino acids: CASSPPGTVLIGGNTIYF. Here the CDR3 DNA reads TGTGCCAGCAGCCCTCCGGGGACAGTTCTTATTGGCGGAAACACCATATATTTT.

The genes are TRBV5-1 and TRBJ1-1; tentative D call: TRBD1 (5 bases). The V end lost 3 bases, the J end lost 8 bases, and 14 bases lay between the germline ends. The CDR3 extends over 13 amino acids. Germline assignment: CDR1 SGHRS and CDR2 YFSETQ. CDR3 residues: CASSSGTQGEAFF. DNA for the CDR3: TGCGCCAGCAGCTCTGGGACCCAAGGAGAAGCTTTCTTT.

This clonotype was seen many times. The gene calls are TRBV7-3 and TRBJ2-3; D unresolved. CDR3 size: 14 residues. The germline V gene has CDR1 SGHTA and CDR2 FQGTGA. V was pared by 2 bases and J by 2 bases, with 8 bases between. The CDR3 region has the DNA TGTGCCAGCAGCTTAGGAAGGGACACAGATACGCAGTATTTT. Its translation is CASSLGRDTDTQYF.

This chain links TRBV2 with TRBJ1-4; TRBD1 might be the D (5 bases). With 3 bases removed from V and 5 bases from J, the gap between germline ends came to 13 bases. CDR1 is SNHLY and CDR2 is FYNNEI in the germline V gene. CDR3 size: 15 residues. In DNA form, the CDR3 reads TGTGCCAGCAGTGACGGAGGGGTGGGGAATGAAAAACTGTTTTTT. This encodes CASSDGGVGNEKLFF.

The genes are TRBV5-1 and TRBJ1-1, with 8 positions matching TRBD1. The CDR3 contains 15 residues. CDR1 and CDR2 from the germline V gene are SGHRS and YFSETQ. With V trimmed by 0 bases and J by 5 bases, 6 bases remained unmatched. DNA for the CDR3: TGCGCCAGCAGCTTGGAAGTTAGGACAGGGACTGAAGCTTTCTTT. Its translation: CASSLEVRTGTEAFF.

This clonotype was seen only a few times. The chain joins TRBV11-3 to TRBJ2-7, with 7 bases identical to TRBD1. The CDR3 runs 13 residues. Trimming cost V 5 bases and J 6 bases; bases outside gene matches: 7. From germline, CDR1 is SGHNT and CDR2 YENEEA. As DNA, the CDR3 is TGTGCCAGCAGCAAAGGGACAGACCGCGAGCAGTACTTC. Translation: CASSKGTDREQYF.

The CDR3 region has the DNA TGTGCCAGCAGCGCCGAAAGGGTTGGACGTAGGGATGGCTACACCTTC. Protein product: CASSAERVGRRDGYTF. The chain uses TRBV5-6 and TRBJ1-2, with unresolved D. V was shortened by 4 bases and J by 6 bases, with 22 bases between the two germline ends. Looked up from germline, CDR1 is SGHDT and CDR2 is YYEEEE. The CDR3 has 16 amino acids. Based on the CDR3 plus reference TRBV5-6 and TRBJ1-2, the full variable domain is DAGVTQSPTHLIKTRGQQVTLRCSPKSGHDTVSWYQQALGQGPQFIFQYYEEEERQRGNFPDRFSGHQFPNYSSELNVNALLLGDSALYLCASSAERVGRRDGYTFGSGTRLTVV.

V and J are TRBV20-1 and TRBJ1-5, with unresolved D. This CDR3 region has 15 residues. V was shortened by 2 bases and J by 3 bases, with 14 bases between the two germline ends. Germline V gives CDR1 DFQATT, CDR2 SNEGSKA (reference sequence). DNA of the CDR3: TGCAGTGCTAGAATCGGAACAGCAACCAATCAGCCCCAGCATTTT. The encoded protein is CSARIGTATNQPQHF.

V gene TRBV4-1 combines with J gene TRBJ2-7; 12 bases are a match to TRBD1. The CDR3 length is 16 residues. V dropped 2 bases and J dropped 3; count of bases not matched to a gene: 5. Germline V lookup: CDR1 MGHRA, CDR2 YSYEKL. The CDR3 DNA follows: TGCGCCAGCAGCCAACAGGGACAGGGGGCTTTCTACGAGCAGTACTTC. This encodes CASSQQGQGAFYEQYF.

This clonotype was picked up a small number of times. The chain carries TRBV12-3 or TRBV12-4 and TRBJ1-6, with a weak D call TRBD1 (6 bases). This CDR3 spans 13 amino acids. V was cut by 6 bases and J by 8 bases, with 11 bases left in between. CDR3 amino acids: CASRPGEYSPLHF. CDR3 DNA: TGTGCCAGCAGGCCAGGGGAATATTCACCCCTCCACTTT.

This chain joins TRBV20-1 and TRBJ2-1, with TRBD2 matching over 8 bases. Trimming at V came to 3 bases and at J to 9 bases, leaving 10 bases not matched to a gene. This CDR3 is built from 14 residues. Germline V lookup: CDR1 DFQATT, CDR2 SNEGSKA (reference sequence). The CDR3 DNA is TGCAGTGCTAGGTCCGGGACTAGAATCGGTGAGCAGTTCTTC. This sequence encodes CSARSGTRIGEQFF.

J is TRBJ1-1 and V is TRBV21-1; the table gives TRBD1 as D, unverified against the DNA. TRBV21-1 is tagged as a pseudogene. This CDR3 is 17 amino acids long. The CDR3 sequence: CASGRDRGPLSILEAFF. In DNA form, the CDR3 reads TGTGCCAGCGGCCGGGACAGGGGGCCTCTCAGTATCCTAGAAGCTTTCTTT.

This clonotype was found a few times. This sequence joins TRBV6-1 and TRBJ2-6, with 7 nucleotides matching TRBD1. This CDR3 is built from 14 residues. V dropped 7 bases and J dropped 4; count of bases not matched to a gene: 4. CDR1 and CDR2 from the germline V gene are MNHNS and SASEGT. The CDR3 sequence: CASTSTGGANVLTF. The CDR3 DNA reads TGTGCCAGCACCTCGACAGGGGGGGCCAACGTCCTGACTTTC.

This sequence joins TRBV11-3 and TRBJ2-1; D is uncertain. The V end was cut by 1 base, the J end by 7 bases, with 14 bases between. Germline V gives CDR1 SGHNT, CDR2 YENEEA. The CDR3 loop spans 15 amino acids. CDR3 bases: TGTGCCAGCAGCTTAGTTGGAGTTGTAGGAAATGAGCAGTTCTTC. Its translation: CASSLVGVVGNEQFF.

V usage is TRBV9 and J usage is TRBJ2-1; either TRBD1 or TRBD2 may fit D (5 bases each). CDR1 is SGDLS and CDR2 is YYNGEE in the germline V gene. This CDR3 region has 15 residues. Trimming removed 2 bases at V and 4 bases at J, with 13 bases between. The CDR3 nucleotides read TGTGCCAGCAGCGTGACCGGGACGGGTTACAATGAGCAGTTCTTC. Protein sequence: CASSVTGTGYNEQFF.

Only a few counts were recorded for this clonotype. The J gene is TRBJ1-2, the V gene TRBV29-1; D remains unclear. V was trimmed by 5 bases and J by 3 bases, leaving 13 bases between them. Germline loops: CDR1 SQVTM, CDR2 ANQGSEA. The CDR3 extends over 13 amino acids. CDR3 DNA sequence: TGCAGCGTTAGGGATCCCTTGGACTATGGCTACACCTTC. Protein: CSVRDPLDYGYTF.

This clonotype was seen a few times. V is TRBV6-5 and J is TRBJ2-2, with unresolved D. The CDR3 has 16 residues. Germline V gene lookup returns CDR1 MNHEY and CDR2 SVGAGI. Between the trimmed V and J ends, which lost 0 bases and 0 bases, there was a span of 8 bases. The CDR3 nucleotides are TGTGCCAGCAGTTACTCGGTATTCACGAACACCGGGGAGCTGTTTTTT. Translation: CASSYSVFTNTGELFF.

The genes are TRBV6-6 and TRBJ1-5, with D hard to call. There are 13 residues in the CDR3. Germline CDR1 and CDR2: MNHNY and SVGAGI (reference sequence). Trimming pared 5 bases from V and 8 bases from J, leaving 13 bases between. This chain's CDR3 is CASSIMVRKPQHF. The CDR3 nucleotides are TGTGCCAGCAGTATCATGGTTCGTAAGCCCCAGCATTTT.

Remarks on this clonotype: This may stem from a read error, because a much larger clone lies one nucleotide away. The chain has TRBV29-1 and TRBJ2-6; no clear D gene. CDR3 length: 14 residues. The germline V gene encodes CDR1 SQVTM and CDR2 ANQGSEA. CDR3 region: CNVDVASGANVLTF. CDR3 nucleotides: TGCAACGTTGACGTTGCCTCTGGGGCCAACGTCCTGACTTTC.

The V call is TRBV10-3, the J call TRBJ2-3; unclear D gene. This CDR3 has 11 residues. CDR1 and CDR2 from the germline V gene are ENHRY and SYGVKD. Between the trimmed V and J ends, which lost 11 bases and 6 bases, there was a span of 12 bases. The CDR3 is CASTNVDTQYF. The CDR3 nucleotides read TGTGCCTCGACGAATGTCGATACGCAGTATTTT.